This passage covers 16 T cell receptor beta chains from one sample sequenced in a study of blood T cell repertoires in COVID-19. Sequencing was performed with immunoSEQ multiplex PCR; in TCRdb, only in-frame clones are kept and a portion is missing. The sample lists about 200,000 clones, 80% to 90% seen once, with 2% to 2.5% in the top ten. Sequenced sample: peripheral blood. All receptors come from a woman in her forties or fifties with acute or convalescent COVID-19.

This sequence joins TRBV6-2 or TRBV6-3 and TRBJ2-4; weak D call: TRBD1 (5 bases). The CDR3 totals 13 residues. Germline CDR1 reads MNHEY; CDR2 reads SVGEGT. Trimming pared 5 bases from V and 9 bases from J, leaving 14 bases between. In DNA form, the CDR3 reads TGTGCCAGCAGTCTTGAAGGGGTGGGCATTCAGTACTTC. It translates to CASSLEGVGIQYF.

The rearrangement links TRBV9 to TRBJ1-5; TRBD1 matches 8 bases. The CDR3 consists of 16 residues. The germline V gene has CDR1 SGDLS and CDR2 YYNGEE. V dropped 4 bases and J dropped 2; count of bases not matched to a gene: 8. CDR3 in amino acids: CASSSGTGMGNQPQHF. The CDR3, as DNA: TGTGCCAGCAGCTCCGGGACAGGTATGGGCAATCAGCCCCAGCATTTT.

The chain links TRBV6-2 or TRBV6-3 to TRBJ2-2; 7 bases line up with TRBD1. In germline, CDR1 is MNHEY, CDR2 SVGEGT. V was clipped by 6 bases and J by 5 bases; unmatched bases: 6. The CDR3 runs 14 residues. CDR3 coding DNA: TGTGCCAGCAGCCTACAGGGGTGGACCGGGGAGCTGTTTTTT. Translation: CASSLQGWTGELFF.

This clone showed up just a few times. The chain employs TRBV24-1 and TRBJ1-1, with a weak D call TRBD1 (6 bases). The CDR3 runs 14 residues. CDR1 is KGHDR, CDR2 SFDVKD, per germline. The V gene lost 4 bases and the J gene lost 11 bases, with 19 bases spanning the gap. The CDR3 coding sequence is TGTGCCACCAGTGACCGAAACACAGGGTCTGGCGCTTTCTTT. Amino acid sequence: CATSDRNTGSGAFF.

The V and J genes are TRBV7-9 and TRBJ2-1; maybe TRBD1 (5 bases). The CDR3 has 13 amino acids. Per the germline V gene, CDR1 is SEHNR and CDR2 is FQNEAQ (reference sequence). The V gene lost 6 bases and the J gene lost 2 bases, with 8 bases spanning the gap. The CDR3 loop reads CASSQGTYNEQFF. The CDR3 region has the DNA TGTGCCAGCAGTCAGGGTACCTACAATGAGCAGTTCTTC.

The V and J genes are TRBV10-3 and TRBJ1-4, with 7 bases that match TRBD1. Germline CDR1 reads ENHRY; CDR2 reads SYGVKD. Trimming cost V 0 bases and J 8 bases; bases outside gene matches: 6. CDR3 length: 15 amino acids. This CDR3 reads CAISESTGPGEKLFF. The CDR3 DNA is TGTGCCATCAGTGAGTCGACAGGGCCGGGGGAAAAACTGTTTTTT.

CDR3 nucleotide sequence: TGTGCCAGTAGTATAGAGGACAGGGAGTATGGCTACACCTTC. Translation gives CASSIEDREYGYTF. The chain carries TRBV19 and TRBJ1-2, with 8 bases aligning to TRBD1. V dropped 0 bases and J dropped 5; count of bases not matched to a gene: 2. Germline CDR1 is LNHDA and CDR2 is SQIVND (reference sequence). The CDR3 is 14 amino acids. Based on the CDR3 plus reference TRBV19 and TRBJ1-2, the full variable domain is DGGITQSPKYLFRKEGQNVTLSCEQNLNHDAMYWYRQDPGQGLRLIYYSQIVNDFQKGDIAEGYSVSREKKESFPLTVTSAQKNPTAFYLCASSIEDREYGYTFGSGTRLTVV.

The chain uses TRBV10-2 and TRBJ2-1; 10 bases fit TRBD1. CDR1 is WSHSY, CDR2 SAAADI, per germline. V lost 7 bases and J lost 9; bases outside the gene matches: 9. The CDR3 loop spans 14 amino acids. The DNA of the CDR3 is TGCGCCAGCACCTCTCGGGACAGGGGTTCTGAGCAGTTCTTC. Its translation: CASTSRDRGSEQFF.

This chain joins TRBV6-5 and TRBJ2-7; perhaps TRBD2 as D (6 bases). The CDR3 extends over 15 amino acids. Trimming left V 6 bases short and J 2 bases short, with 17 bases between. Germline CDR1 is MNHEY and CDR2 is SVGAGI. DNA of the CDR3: TGTGCCAGCAGGGGGAACCGGGACTTCGCCTACGAGCAGTACTTC. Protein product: CASRGNRDFAYEQYF.

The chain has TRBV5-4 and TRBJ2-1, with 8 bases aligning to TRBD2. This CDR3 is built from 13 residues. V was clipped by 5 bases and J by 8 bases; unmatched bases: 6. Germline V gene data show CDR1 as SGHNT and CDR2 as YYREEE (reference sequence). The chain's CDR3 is CASRFRGGDEQFF. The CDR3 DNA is TGTGCCAGCAGGTTTCGGGGGGGCGATGAGCAGTTCTTC.

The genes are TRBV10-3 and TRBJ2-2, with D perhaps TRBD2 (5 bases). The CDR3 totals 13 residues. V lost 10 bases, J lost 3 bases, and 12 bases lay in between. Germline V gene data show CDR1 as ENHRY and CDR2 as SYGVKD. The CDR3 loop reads CATGLHDTGELFF. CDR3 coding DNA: TGTGCCACTGGACTTCACGACACCGGGGAGCTGTTTTTT.

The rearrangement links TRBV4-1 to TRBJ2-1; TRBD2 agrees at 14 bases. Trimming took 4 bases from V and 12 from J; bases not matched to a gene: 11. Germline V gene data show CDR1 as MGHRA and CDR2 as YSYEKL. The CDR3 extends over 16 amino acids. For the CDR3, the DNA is TGCGCCAGCAGCCCCATGATCGGGACTAGCGGGGGTTTGCAGTTCTTC. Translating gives CASSPMIGTSGGLQFF.

The DNA for the CDR3 is TGTGCCAGCAGCTTCTCCGGGACAGGGGGCTTGTACGAGCAGTACTTC. Translated: CASSFSGTGGLYEQYF. This chain joins TRBV7-2 and TRBJ2-7, with TRBD1 matching over 12 bases. V shed 3 bases, J shed 4 bases, and the junction held 7 bases outside the gene matches. The CDR3 is 16 residues long. Germline lookup yields CDR1 SGHTA and CDR2 FQGNSA.

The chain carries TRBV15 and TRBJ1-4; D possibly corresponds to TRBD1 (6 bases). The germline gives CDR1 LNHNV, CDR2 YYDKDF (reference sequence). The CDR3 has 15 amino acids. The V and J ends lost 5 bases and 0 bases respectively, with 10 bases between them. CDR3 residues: CATSGYRATNEKLFF. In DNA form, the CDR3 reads TGTGCCACCAGCGGTTACAGGGCAACTAATGAAAAACTGTTTTTT.

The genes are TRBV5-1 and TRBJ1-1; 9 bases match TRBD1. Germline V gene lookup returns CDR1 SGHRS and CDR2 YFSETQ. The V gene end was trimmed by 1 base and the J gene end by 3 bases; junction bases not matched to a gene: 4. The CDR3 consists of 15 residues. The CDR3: CASSLWTGEDTEAFF. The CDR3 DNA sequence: TGCGCCAGCAGCTTGTGGACAGGGGAGGACACTGAAGCTTTCTTT.

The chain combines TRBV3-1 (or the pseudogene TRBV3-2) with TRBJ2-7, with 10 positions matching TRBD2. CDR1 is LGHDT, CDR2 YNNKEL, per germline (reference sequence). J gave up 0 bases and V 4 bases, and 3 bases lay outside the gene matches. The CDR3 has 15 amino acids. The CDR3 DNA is TGTGCCAGCAGCCGGCTAGCGGGGGCCTCCTACGAGCAGTACTTC. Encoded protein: CASSRLAGASYEQYF.